Shown below are 13 T cell receptor beta chains from a single sample sequenced in a study of blood T cell repertoires in COVID-19. Profiled with immunoSEQ multiplex PCR; TCRdb holds only in-frame clones, not every one. This table has roughly 42,000 clones, around 89% appearing once. Sequences were obtained from peripheral blood. The receptors shown here come from a young man with active or convalescent COVID-19.

The chain combines TRBV20-1 with TRBJ2-1; D is unclear. Trimming shortened V by 3 bases and J by 6 bases, and 9 bases separated the two germline ends. Germline-derived CDR1 and CDR2 are DFQATT and SNEGSKA (reference sequence). This CDR3 spans 12 amino acids. CDR3 in amino acids: CSASVSTNEQFF. Written as DNA, the CDR3 is TGCAGTGCTAGTGTAAGCACCAATGAGCAGTTCTTC.

The V and J genes are TRBV24-1 and TRBJ2-3, with TRBD2 matching over 10 bases. The CDR3 loop spans 13 amino acids. Trimming cost V 9 bases and J 7 bases; bases outside gene matches: 6. Per germline, CDR1 KGHDR and CDR2 SFDVKD. Written as DNA, the CDR3 is TGTGCCACCGGGGCTAGCGGGAGATATACGCAGTATTTT. Amino acids: CATGASGRYTQYF.

V gene TRBV10-3 combines with J gene TRBJ2-2; D gene uncertain. The CDR3 totals 16 residues. The germline CDR1 and CDR2 sequences are ENHRY and SYGVKD. Trimming took 3 bases from V and 2 from J, leaving 13 bases between them. CDR3 sequence: CAISDWAGLNTGELFF. In DNA form, the CDR3 reads TGTGCCATCAGTGACTGGGCAGGCTTAAACACCGGGGAGCTGTTTTTT.

This chain joins TRBV19 and TRBJ2-3, with 9 nucleotides matching TRBD1. The CDR3 covers 15 residues. The ends lost 5 bases at V and 3 bases at J; junction bases unmatched: 6. Germline assignment: CDR1 LNHDA and CDR2 SQIVND (reference sequence). CDR3 DNA sequence: TGTGCCAGTAGTGGACCGGGACAGGGTACAGATACGCAGTATTTT. Amino acid sequence: CASSGPGQGTDTQYF. Combining the CDR3 with reference TRBV19 and TRBJ2-3 gives the whole variable domain DGGITQSPKYLFRKEGQNVTLSCEQNLNHDAMYWYRQDPGQGLRLIYYSQIVNDFQKGDIAEGYSVSREKKESFPLTVTSAQKNPTAFYLCASSGPGQGTDTQYFGPGTRLTVL.

This chain links TRBV2 with TRBJ2-7, with TRBD1 matching 8 bases. J lost 9 bases, V lost 3 bases, and 4 bases had no gene match. The CDR3 is made up of 12 amino acids. The germline gives CDR1 SNHLY, CDR2 FYNNEI. The CDR3 region has the DNA TGTGCCAGCAGTGAGCAGGGGGCGTTGCAGTACGTC. Residues: CASSEQGALQYV.

The chain combines TRBV7-2 with TRBJ2-3, with 8 bases matching TRBD2. The germline CDR1 and CDR2 sequences are SGHTA and FQGNSA. V lost 0 bases and J lost 3; bases outside the gene matches: 17. This CDR3 is built from 20 residues. CDR3 nucleotides: TGTGCCAGCAGCTTAGCGTTTAGCGGGAAGGCGGCCGGGGGGACAGATACGCAGTATTTT. This encodes CASSLAFSGKAAGGTDTQYF.

This chain links TRBV7-2 with TRBJ2-2; D ambiguous. Trimming took 3 bases from V and 2 from J, leaving 7 bases between them. CDR1 and CDR2 from the germline V gene are SGHTA and FQGNSA. The CDR3 is made up of 14 amino acids. The CDR3 DNA sequence: TGTGCCAGCAGCTTGATGCGAAACACCGGGGAGCTGTTTTTT. This translates into CASSLMRNTGELFF. The variable domain in full, completed from reference TRBV7-2 and TRBJ2-2, reads GAGVSQSPSNKVTEKGKDVELRCDPISGHTALYWYRQSLGQGLEFLIYFQGNSAPDKSGLPSDRFSAERTGGSVSTLTIQRTQQEDSAVYLCASSLMRNTGELFFGEGSRLTVL.

The V call is TRBV19, the J call TRBJ2-1, with unresolved D. The V end lost 1 base, the J end lost 7 bases, and 11 bases lay between the germline ends. Germline V gene sequence: CDR1 LNHDA, CDR2 SQIVND (reference sequence). The CDR3 runs to 14 residues. The CDR3 DNA reads TGTGCCAGTAGTATAGGAGGTCCCCCGAATGAGCAGTTCTTC. It encodes CASSIGGPPNEQFF.

This rearrangement joins TRBV19 to TRBJ1-2, with D possibly matching TRBD1 (6 bases). This CDR3 comprises 14 residues. Deletions cut 0 bases from V and 10 bases from J, with 15 bases between. CDR1 LNHDA and CDR2 SQIVND come from the germline V gene (reference sequence). In DNA form, the CDR3 reads TGTGCCAGTAGTATAGACCCGGACAGATCTTTCTACACCTTC. Translation: CASSIDPDRSFYTF.

This clone has just a few counts. The V gene is TRBV4-2, the J gene TRBJ2-1; 9 bases fit TRBD2. Germline CDR1 and CDR2: LGHNA and YNFKEQ. J lost 4 bases, V lost 0 bases, and 1 base had no gene match. The CDR3 has 15 amino acids. The CDR3 loop reads CASSQESGGYNEQFF. In nucleotides, the CDR3 is TGTGCCAGCAGCCAAGAGAGCGGGGGGTACAATGAGCAGTTCTTC.

The chain carries TRBV19 and TRBJ2-3, with D unclear. This CDR3 is built from 13 residues. Trimming removed 7 bases from V and 4 bases from J, with 12 bases in between. Germline V CDR1 and CDR2: LNHDA, SQIVND (reference sequence). The DNA of the CDR3 is TGTGCCAGTAACCAGTTTTTCGCAGATACGCAGTATTTT. As protein: CASNQFFADTQYF.

The CDR3: CASRPDSSSYEQYF. For the CDR3, the DNA is TGTGCCAGCAGACCCGACAGTAGCTCCTACGAGCAGTACTTC. The rearrangement uses TRBV2 and TRBJ2-7; D might be TRBD1 (5 bases). Trimming left V 6 bases short and J 0 bases short, with 12 bases between. Per the germline V gene, CDR1 is SNHLY and CDR2 is FYNNEI. The CDR3 has 14 residues. The whole variable domain, filled in from reference TRBV2 and TRBJ2-7, reads EPEVTQTPSHQVTQMGQEVILRCVPISNHLYFYWYRQILGQKVEFLVSFYNNEISEKSEIFDDQFSVERPDGSNFTLKIRSTKLEDSAMYFCASRPDSSSYEQYFGPGTRLTVT.

CDR3 loop: CASSSYYNEQFF. The DNA for the CDR3 is TGTGCCAGCAGTTCGTACTACAATGAGCAGTTCTTC. The chain combines TRBV28 with TRBJ2-1; D ambiguous. The CDR3 consists of 12 residues. V lost 4 bases, J lost 3 bases, and 4 bases lay in between. The germline V gene encodes CDR1 MDHEN and CDR2 SYDVKM.